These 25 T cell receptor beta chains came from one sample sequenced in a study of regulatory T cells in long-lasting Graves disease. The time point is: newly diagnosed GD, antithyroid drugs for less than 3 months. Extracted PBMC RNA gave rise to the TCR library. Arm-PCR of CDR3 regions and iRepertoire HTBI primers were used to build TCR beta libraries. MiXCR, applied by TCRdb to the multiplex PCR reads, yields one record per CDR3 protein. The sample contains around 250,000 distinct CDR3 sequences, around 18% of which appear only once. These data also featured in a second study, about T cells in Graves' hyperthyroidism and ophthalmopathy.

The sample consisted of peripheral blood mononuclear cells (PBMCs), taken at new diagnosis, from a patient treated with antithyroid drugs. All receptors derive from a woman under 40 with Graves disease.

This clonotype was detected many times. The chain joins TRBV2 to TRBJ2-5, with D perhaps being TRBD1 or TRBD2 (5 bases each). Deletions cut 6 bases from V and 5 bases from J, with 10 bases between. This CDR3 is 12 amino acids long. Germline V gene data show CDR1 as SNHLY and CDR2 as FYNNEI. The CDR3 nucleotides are TGTGCCAGCAGGGGGACCTGGGAGACCCAGTACTTC. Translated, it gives CASRGTWETQYF.

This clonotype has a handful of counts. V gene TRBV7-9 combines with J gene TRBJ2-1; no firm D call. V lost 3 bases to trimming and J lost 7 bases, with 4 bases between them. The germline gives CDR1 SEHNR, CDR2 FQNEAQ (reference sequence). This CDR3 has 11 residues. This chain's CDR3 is CASSLVNEQFF. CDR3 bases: TGTGCCAGCAGCTTGGTTAATGAGCAGTTCTTC.

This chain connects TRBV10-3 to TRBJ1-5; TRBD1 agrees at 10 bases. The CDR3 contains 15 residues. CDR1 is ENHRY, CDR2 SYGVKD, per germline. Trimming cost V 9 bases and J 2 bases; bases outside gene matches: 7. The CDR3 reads CAIAAGTGGNQPQHF. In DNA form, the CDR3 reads TGTGCCATTGCCGCCGGGACAGGGGGCAATCAGCCCCAGCATTTT.

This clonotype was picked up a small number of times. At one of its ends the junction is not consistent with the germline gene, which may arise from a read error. The CDR3 coding sequence is TGTGCCAGCAGCCAAGCTGACGCCTGGGAGCTGTGTTTT. Amino acid sequence: CASSQADAWELCF. The V gene is TRBV14, the J gene TRBJ2-2, with D perhaps matching TRBD2 (5 bases). There are 13 residues in the CDR3. Germline V gives CDR1 SGHDN, CDR2 FVKESK.

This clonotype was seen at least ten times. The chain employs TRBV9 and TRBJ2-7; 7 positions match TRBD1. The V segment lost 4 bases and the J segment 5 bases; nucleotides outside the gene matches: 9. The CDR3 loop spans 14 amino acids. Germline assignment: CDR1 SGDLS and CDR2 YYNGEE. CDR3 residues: CASSRRTGGDEQYF. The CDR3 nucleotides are TGTGCCAGCAGCCGCAGGACAGGAGGTGACGAGCAGTACTTC.

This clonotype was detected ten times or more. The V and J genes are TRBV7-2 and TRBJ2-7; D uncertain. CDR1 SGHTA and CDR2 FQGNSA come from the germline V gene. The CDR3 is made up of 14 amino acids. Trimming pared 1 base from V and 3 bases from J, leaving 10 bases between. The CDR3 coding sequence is TGTGCCAGCAGCTTAGACACCAGAAACTACGAGCAGTACTTC. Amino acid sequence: CASSLDTRNYEQYF.

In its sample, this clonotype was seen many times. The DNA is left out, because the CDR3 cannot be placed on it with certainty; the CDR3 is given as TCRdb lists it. CDR3 protein: CASTPLSGPYYEQYF. This sequence joins TRBV6-1 and TRBJ2-7; TRBD1 is the table's D call, not checked against the DNA. Both ends counted, the CDR3 spans 15 residues. In germline, CDR1 is MNHNS, CDR2 SASEGT.

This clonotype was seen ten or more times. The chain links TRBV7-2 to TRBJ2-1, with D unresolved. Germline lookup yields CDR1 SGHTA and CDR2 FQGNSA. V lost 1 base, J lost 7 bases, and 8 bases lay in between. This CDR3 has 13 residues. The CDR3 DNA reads TGTGCCAGCAGCTTAGGGCCGCAGAATGAGCAGTTCTTC. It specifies CASSLGPQNEQFF.

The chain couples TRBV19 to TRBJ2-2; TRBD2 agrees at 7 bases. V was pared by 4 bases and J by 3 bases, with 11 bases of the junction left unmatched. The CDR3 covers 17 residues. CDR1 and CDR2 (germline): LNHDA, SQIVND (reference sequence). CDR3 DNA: TGTGCCAGTAGTAATTTGCCGGGGGGATTGTACACCGGGGAGCTGTTTTTT. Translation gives CASSNLPGGLYTGELFF.

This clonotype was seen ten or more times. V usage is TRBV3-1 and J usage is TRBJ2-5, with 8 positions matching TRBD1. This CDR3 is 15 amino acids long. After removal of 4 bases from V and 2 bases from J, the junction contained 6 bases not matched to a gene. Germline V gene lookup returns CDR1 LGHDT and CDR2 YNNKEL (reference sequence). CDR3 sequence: CASSPRDRPQETQYF. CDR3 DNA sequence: TGTGCCAGCAGCCCCCGGGACAGGCCTCAAGAGACCCAGTACTTC.

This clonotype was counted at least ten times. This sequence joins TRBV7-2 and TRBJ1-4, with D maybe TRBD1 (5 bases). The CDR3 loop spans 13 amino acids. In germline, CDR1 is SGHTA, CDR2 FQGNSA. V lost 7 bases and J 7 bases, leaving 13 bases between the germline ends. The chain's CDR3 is CASKMTAGEKLFF. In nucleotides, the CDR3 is TGTGCCAGCAAGATGACAGCAGGTGAAAAACTGTTTTTT. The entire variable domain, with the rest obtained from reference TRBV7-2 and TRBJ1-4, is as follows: GAGVSQSPSNKVTEKGKDVELRCDPISGHTALYWYRQSLGQGLEFLIYFQGNSAPDKSGLPSDRFSAERTGGSVSTLTIQRTQQEDSAVYLCASKMTAGEKLFFGSGTQLSVL.

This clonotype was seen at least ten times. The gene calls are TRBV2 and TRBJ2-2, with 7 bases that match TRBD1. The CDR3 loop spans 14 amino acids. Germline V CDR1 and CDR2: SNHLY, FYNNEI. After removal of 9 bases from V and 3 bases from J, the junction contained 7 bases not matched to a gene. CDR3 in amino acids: CASTRDSDTGELFF. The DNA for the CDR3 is TGTGCCAGTACCCGGGACAGTGACACCGGGGAGCTGTTTTTT.

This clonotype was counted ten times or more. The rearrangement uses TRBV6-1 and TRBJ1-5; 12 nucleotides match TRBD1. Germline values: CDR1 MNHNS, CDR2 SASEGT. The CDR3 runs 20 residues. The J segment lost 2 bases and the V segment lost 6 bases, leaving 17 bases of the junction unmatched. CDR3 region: CASRINPGQGAREGNQPQHF. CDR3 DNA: TGTGCCAGCAGAATAAATCCGGGACAGGGGGCGAGGGAAGGCAATCAGCCCCAGCATTTT.

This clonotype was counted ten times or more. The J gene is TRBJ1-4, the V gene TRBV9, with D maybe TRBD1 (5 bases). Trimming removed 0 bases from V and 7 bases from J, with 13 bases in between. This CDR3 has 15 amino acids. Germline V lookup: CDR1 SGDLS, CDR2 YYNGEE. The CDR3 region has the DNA TGTGCCAGCAGCGTAGAGGCAGGCGGGGGTGAAAAACTGTTTTTT. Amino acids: CASSVEAGGGEKLFF.

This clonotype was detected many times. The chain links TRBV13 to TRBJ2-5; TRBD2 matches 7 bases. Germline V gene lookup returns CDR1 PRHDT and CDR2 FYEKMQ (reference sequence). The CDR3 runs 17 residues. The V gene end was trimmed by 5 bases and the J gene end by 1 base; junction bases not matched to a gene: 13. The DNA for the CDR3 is TGTGCCAGCAGCCCCACCCGGGCTAGCGGCGGCCAAGAGACCCAGTACTTC. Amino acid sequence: CASSPTRASGGQETQYF. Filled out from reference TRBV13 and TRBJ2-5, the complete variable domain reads AAGVIQSPRHLIKEKRETATLKCYPIPRHDTVYWYQQGPGQDPQFLISFYEKMQSDKGSIPDRFSAQQFSDYHSELNMSSLELGDSALYFCASSPTRASGGQETQYFGPGTRLLVL.

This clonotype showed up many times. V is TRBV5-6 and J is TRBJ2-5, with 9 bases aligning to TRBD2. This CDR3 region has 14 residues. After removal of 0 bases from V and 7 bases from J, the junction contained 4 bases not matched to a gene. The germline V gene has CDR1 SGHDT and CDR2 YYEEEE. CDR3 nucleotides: TGTGCCAGCAGCTTGGCCGCTAGCGGGGCGACCCAGTACTTC. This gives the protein CASSLAASGATQYF.

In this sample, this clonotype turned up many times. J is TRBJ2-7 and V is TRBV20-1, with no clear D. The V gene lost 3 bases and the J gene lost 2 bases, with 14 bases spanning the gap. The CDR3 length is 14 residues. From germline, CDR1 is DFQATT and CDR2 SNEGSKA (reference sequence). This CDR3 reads CSASPAGRTYEQYF. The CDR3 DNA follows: TGCAGTGCTAGTCCCGCCGGCAGGACCTACGAGCAGTACTTC.

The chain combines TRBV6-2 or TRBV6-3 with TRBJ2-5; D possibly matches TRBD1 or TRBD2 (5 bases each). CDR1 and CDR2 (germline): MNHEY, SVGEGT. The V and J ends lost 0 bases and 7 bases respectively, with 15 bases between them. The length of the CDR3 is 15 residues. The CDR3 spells CASSYSRGHRGTQYF. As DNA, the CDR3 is TGTGCCAGCAGTTACTCGAGGGGCCATCGAGGGACCCAGTACTTC.

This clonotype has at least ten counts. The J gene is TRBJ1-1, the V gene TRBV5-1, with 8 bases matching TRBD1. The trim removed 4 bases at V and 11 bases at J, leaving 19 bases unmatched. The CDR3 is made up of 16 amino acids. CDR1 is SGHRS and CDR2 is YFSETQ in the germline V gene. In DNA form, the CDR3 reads TGCGCCAGCAGCCAACAGCCGGGACAGGCTCAAAAATCGGCTTTCTTT. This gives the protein CASSQQPGQAQKSAFF.

As DNA, the CDR3 is TGTGCCAGCAGTTTACGGACTCCTCAGTTCTTC. Residues: CASSLRTPQFF. V is TRBV12-3 or TRBV12-4 and J is TRBJ2-1; the D gene is possibly TRBD2 (5 bases). Between the trimmed V and J ends, which lost 2 bases and 13 bases, there was a span of 9 bases. The CDR3 has 11 residues.

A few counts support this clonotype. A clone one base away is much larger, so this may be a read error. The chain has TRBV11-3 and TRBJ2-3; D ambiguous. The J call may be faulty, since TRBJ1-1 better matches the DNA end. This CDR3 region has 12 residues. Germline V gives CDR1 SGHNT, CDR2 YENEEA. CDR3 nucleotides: TGTGCCGGCAGCTTAATGGGAGGTCAAGCTTTCTTT. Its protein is CAGSLMGGQAFF.

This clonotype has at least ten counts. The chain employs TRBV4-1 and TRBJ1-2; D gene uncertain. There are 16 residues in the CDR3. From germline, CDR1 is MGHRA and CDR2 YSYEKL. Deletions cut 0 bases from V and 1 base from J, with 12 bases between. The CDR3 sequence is CASSQDLVGYNYGYTF. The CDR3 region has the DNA TGCGCCAGCAGCCAAGATCTGGTAGGATATAACTATGGCTACACCTTC.

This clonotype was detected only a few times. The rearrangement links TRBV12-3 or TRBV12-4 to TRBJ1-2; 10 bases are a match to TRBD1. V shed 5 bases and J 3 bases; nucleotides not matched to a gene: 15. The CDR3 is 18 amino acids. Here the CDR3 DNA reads TGTGCCAGCAGTCAATTAAGAACCGGGACAGGGGATGACTATGGCTACACCTTC. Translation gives CASSQLRTGTGDDYGYTF.

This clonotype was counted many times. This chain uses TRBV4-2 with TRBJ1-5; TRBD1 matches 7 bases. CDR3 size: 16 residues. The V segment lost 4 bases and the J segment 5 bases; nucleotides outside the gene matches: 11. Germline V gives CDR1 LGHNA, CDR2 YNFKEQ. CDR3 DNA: TGTGCCAGCAGCCCAGAACCGGGACAGATCGATCAGCCCCAGCATTTT. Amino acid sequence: CASSPEPGQIDQPQHF.

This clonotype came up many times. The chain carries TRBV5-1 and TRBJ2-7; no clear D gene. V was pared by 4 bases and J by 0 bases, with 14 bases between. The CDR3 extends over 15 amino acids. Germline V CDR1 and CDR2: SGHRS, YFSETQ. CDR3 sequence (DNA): TGCGCCAGCAGCCCGGACCCACCCAGCTCCTACGAGCAGTACTTC. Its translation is CASSPDPPSSYEQYF.